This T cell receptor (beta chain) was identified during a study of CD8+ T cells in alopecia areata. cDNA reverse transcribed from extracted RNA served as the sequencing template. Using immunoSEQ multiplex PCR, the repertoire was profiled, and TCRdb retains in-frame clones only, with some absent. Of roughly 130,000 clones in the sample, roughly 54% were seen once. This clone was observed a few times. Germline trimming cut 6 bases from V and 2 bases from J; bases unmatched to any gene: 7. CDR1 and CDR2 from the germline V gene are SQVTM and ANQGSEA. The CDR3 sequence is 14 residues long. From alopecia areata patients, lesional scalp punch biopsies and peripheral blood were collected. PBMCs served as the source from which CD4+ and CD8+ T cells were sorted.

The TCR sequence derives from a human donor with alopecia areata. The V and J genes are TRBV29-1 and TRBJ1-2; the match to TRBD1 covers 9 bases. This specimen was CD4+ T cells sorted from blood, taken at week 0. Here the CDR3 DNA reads TGCAGCGTGCTCCGGGACAGGGAAAACTATGGCTACACCTTC. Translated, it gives CSVLRDRENYGYTF.